This T cell receptor (beta chain) was documented in a study of T-cell memory formation after mild COVID-19 (dated by TCRdb to about 2021). Notes on the research overall: Most TCR sequence clusters were specific to one of the two donors. Two young, previously healthy adult volunteers made up the cohort, one male and one female. T-cell clones expanding and contracting after mild COVID-19 in two donors were tracked by longitudinal TCRalpha and TCRbeta repertoire sequencing.

Ficoll-Paque density gradient centrifugation was used to isolate PBMCs. Summary of the overall study and its limitations: The detection of some responding clones in pre-infection memory suggests that pre-existing cross-reactive memory T cells joined the SARS-CoV-2 response. SARS-CoV-2 specificity of the second-wave clones peaking on day 37 was not confirmed. Balanced CD4/CD8 phenotypes were observed for clones contracting from day 15 to 85, whereas a bias towards CD4+ was observed for a second wave of clones expanding from day 15 to 37. Contracting CD4+ clones turned up mainly in the CM and EM memory subsets, whereas EMRA was where CD8+ clones were enriched. The study included only a couple of mild cases, and larger cohorts that include severe cases with pre-infection samples were judged to be necessary.

The data were produced on an Illumina NovaSeq 6000. Using 5'RACE with constant-segment primers, TCRalpha and TCRbeta cDNA libraries were constructed, with sample barcodes and unique molecular identifiers added in the process. Trizol reagent was used to extract RNA from every sample. Amplification of the libraries took two PCR steps, and the second step added a second sample barcode plus Illumina TruSeq adapters. Libraries were sequenced on an Illumina NovaSeq with 2 x 150 bp paired-end reads. Per the authors' processing: Demultiplexing of reads and collapsing into UMI-guided consensus sequences were performed with migec v1.2.7. Using mixcr v2.1.11, UMI consensuses were aligned to TRA and TRB V and J templates and then assembled into clonotypes. Expanded or contracted clonotypes were those called significant by both edgeR and NoisET, with noise models trained on biological replicates. For edgeR calls, the thresholds were a false discovery rate-adjusted p below 0.01 and a log2 fold-change of 1. PCA with hierarchical clustering of max-normalized trajectories of the 1000 most abundant clonotypes was used as exploratory dynamics analysis. Separately sequenced CD4+ and CD8+ repertoires were used to assign the CD4 or CD8 phenotype of responding clones. Through fastp at Q25 and MiXCR, TCRdb rebuilt clones from the public reads, retaining in-frame beta chains. CDR3 protein sequences are deduplicated, and each keeps its most common genes and DNA. These V and J calls are TCRdb output, not the study's own analysis. This sample holds around 320,000 distinct CDR3 sequences; 13% to 15% were observed only once. The ten largest clones add up to 21% of the sample.

This clonotype was detected a few times. What this receptor recognizes is not known. Base quality data are lacking; no much larger clone is found one base away. CDR1 SGHRS and CDR2 YFSETQ were looked up in the germline V gene. The germline V and J ends show losses of 7 bases and 5 bases respectively, and no gene match explains 8 bases of the junction. CDR3 length: 14 amino acids, cysteine to phenylalanine. Just the 42-base CDR3 DNA is kept, in frame starting at base 1. The rearrangement combines TRBV5-1 with TRBJ1-2; TRBD1 lines up with 10 middle nucleotides. The sample taken for sequencing was PBMCs or a T cell subset sorted from them (not recorded which). This clonotype was sampled from a man younger than 30 who had mild COVID-19 (a few samples of this study predate the infection). The sample titles of this study are shuffled in the database, so cell type and time point are left out; the donor was told from shared clones. CDR3 protein: CASGTGTGDYGYTF. In nucleotides, the sequence is TGCGCCAGCGGTACCGGGACAGGGGATTATGGCTACACCTTC.